The entry below gives a single TCR beta chain sequence along with its context. This entry is derived from a study of blood T cell repertoires in COVID-19. Study summary: The United States, Italy and Spain were the sources of the acute and convalescent COVID-19 samples.

Method: immunoSEQ multiplex PCR; TCRdb's copy keeps in-frame clones and lacks some. In the table there are roughly 20,000 clones, 60% to 85% of which are singletons. CDR1 is MNHEY and CDR2 is SMNVEV in the germline V gene (reference sequence). Trimming removed 2 bases at V and 8 bases at J, with 16 bases between. The CDR3 is 15 amino acids. The sequence derives from a man in his sixties with active COVID-19. This rearrangement joins TRBV27 to TRBJ2-1; D is perhaps TRBD2 (7 bases). The specimen was peripheral blood. The CDR3 bases are TGTGCCAGCAGTTTACGGGGGGCTGAGTACCATGAGCAGTTCTTC. It is translated as CASSLRGAEYHEQFF.